This T cell receptor (beta chain) was profiled in a study of OX40 agonist ivuxolimab in advanced cancers. Whole-study findings and limits: Those patients achieving a partial response at 0.1-3.0 mg/kg showed among the lowest clonal expansion. Nonresponders included some who also had low normalized T-cell clonal expansion.

Measured with immunoSEQ multiplex PCR; TCRdb has only the in-frame clones, and not every one. Seen here are some 110,000 clones, approximately 92% observed once, and the top ten hold approximately 0.15%. Comment on this clone: Its antigen is currently unknown.

Systemic immunosuppression or a history of autoimmune disease excluded patients. This sample comprised CD4+ or CD8+ T cells sorted from blood, obtained in a trial of the OX40 agonist ivuxolimab. This sequence originates from an adult with an advanced solid tumor such as melanoma, head and neck, liver or kidney cancer.

The CDR3 is CASSSTGTGGRETQYF. The CDR3 region has the DNA TGTGCCAGCAGTTCCACCGGGACAGGGGGCCGGGAGACCCAGTACTTC. V and J are TRBV28 and TRBJ2-5; 12 bases agree with TRBD1. Trimming removed 4 bases from V and 5 bases from J; junction bases left unmatched: 8. Looked up from germline, CDR1 is MDHEN and CDR2 is SYDVKM. This CDR3 has 16 amino acids.